Shown below are 22 T cell receptor beta chains from a single sample sequenced in a study of T cells in women clearing cervical HPV infection. TCRdb keeps only in-frame clones here, not all; method: immunoSEQ multiplex PCR. The listing contains tens of thousands of clones. What was sequenced was blood buffy coat. Every receptor here comes from a woman aged 18-69 years with a cervical HPV16 infection that either progressed to CIN3+ or cleared (not recorded which).

Worth noting for this clone: The missing CDR3 end, 3 residues past where the read stops, is filled in from the germline J gene. The genes are TRBV6-1 and TRBJ2-2; 8 nucleotides agree with TRBD1. CDR1 is MNHNS and CDR2 is SASEGT in the germline V gene. The CDR3 spans 16 residues. The CDR3 sequence is CASSGQGQAGANVLFF. CDR3 DNA, as far as it was read: TGTGCCAGCAGTGGACAGGGACAGGCTGGGGCCAACGTG.

Comments on this clone: The missing CDR3 end, 3 residues past where the read stops, is filled in from the germline J gene. The chain combines TRBV19 with TRBJ2-4, with 12 nucleotides matching TRBD1. CDR3 size: 18 residues. The germline gives CDR1 LNHDA, CDR2 SQIVND (reference sequence). The CDR3 DNA, read in part, is TGTGCCAGTAGTATAGCGTCCGGGACAGGGGGCGCCATCTATGGT. Translating gives CASSIASGTGGAIYG. The entire CDR3 protein reads CASSIASGTGGAIYGQYF.

As regards this clone: The CDR3 extends 3 residues past the end of the read, so its final part is completed from the germline J gene. The chain combines TRBV19 with TRBJ1-5, with 8 bases matching TRBD1. Trimming took 9 bases from V and 7 from J; bases not matched to a gene: 11. Germline assignment: CDR1 LNHDA and CDR2 SQIVND (reference sequence). This CDR3 contains 14 residues. CDR3 bases read: TGTGCCAGCTCGCTCAGGGGGCAGGGCCAGCCC. This gives the protein CASSLRGQGQP. The CDR3 as a whole reads CASSLRGQGQPQHF. The whole variable domain, remainder taken from reference TRBV19 and TRBJ1-5, is DGGITQSPKYLFRKEGQNVTLSCEQNLNHDAMYWYRQDPGQGLRLIYYSQIVNDFQKGDIAEGYSVSREKKESFPLTVTSAQKNPTAFYLCASSLRGQGQPQHFGDGTRLSIL.

Worth noting for this clone: With the read ending 3 residues before the CDR3 end, the germline J gene is used to fill in that end. The gene calls are TRBV5-1 and TRBJ2-3; D assignment may be TRBD1 or TRBD2 (5 bases each). The CDR3 spans 13 residues. Germline V lookup: CDR1 SGHRS, CDR2 YFSETQ. CDR3 sequence reads: CASNEGYQETQYF. The covered CDR3 bases are TGCGCCAGCAACGAGGGGTACCAAGAGACG.

As to this clone: The DNA ends 3 residues before the CDR3 does, and the rest of the CDR3 is filled in from the germline J gene. The chain combines TRBV2 with TRBJ1-5, with TRBD1 as a possible D gene (6 bases). The V end lost 6 bases, the J end lost 2 bases, and 14 bases lay between the germline ends. The CDR3 is 15 amino acids. Germline V CDR1 and CDR2: SNHLY, FYNNEI. The covered CDR3 bases are TGTGCCAGCAGGCCAAACAGGGTTGGCAATCAGCCC. This codes for CASRPNRVGNQP. The CDR3 in full is CASRPNRVGNQPQHF.

Turning to this clone: The CDR3 is cut off 3 residues early in the read; its end comes from the germline J gene. This chain links TRBV4-2 with TRBJ2-3; maybe TRBD2 (6 bases). The CDR3 is 18 amino acids. CDR1 and CDR2 from the germline V gene are LGHNA and YNFKEQ. V dropped 2 bases and J dropped 5 bases, with 23 bases sitting between them. The CDR3 reads CASSQTASAAPRGDTQYF. The DNA read from the CDR3 is TGTGCCAGCAGCCAAACAGCTAGCGCCGCGCCTCGTGGAGATACG.

As to this clone: Read sequence stops 3 residues before the CDR3 end, and the germline J gene provides the missing end. The J gene is TRBJ1-4, the V gene TRBV20-1, with 9 positions matching TRBD1. The CDR3 runs to 16 residues. The germline CDR1 and CDR2 sequences are DFQATT and SNEGSKA (reference sequence). J was trimmed by 7 bases and V by 0 bases; bases with no gene match: 9. The sequenced CDR3 bases are TGCAGTGCTAGAGATCACAGGGGGCTGGGGGGTGAAAAA. Protein sequence: CSARDHRGLGGEK. The full CDR3 protein reads CSARDHRGLGGEKLFF.

Concerning this clone itself: The sequence runs out 3 residues before the end of the CDR3; the remainder is reconstructed from the germline J gene. The V gene is TRBV2, the J gene TRBJ1-2, with D tentatively TRBD1 (6 bases). CDR1 and CDR2 (germline): SNHLY, FYNNEI. The germline V and J ends were trimmed by 7 bases and 6 bases, with 18 bases remaining between them. This CDR3 contains 14 residues. The CDR3 sequence: CASNRDLGWNGYTF. Incomplete CDR3 DNA: TGTGCCAGCAACAGGGACCTTGGGTGGAATGGC. The full variable domain, rest sourced from reference TRBV2 and TRBJ1-2, is EPEVTQTPSHQVTQMGQEVILRCVPISNHLYFYWYRQILGQKVEFLVSFYNNEISEKSEIFDDQFSVERPDGSNFTLKIRSTKLEDSAMYFCASNRDLGWNGYTFGSGTRLTVV.

About this clone itself: The read gets to within 3 residues of the CDR3 end, and the germline J gene fills in the rest. This chain uses TRBV20-1 with TRBJ2-1, with D unclear. CDR3 size: 13 residues. V was cut by 1 base and J by 6 bases, with 10 bases left in between. CDR1 and CDR2 (germline): DFQATT, SNEGSKA (reference sequence). The CDR3 is CSARVLVGNEQFF. The covered CDR3 bases are TGCAGTGCTAGAGTGCTAGTAGGCAATGAG.

As for this clone: The read stops 3 residues short of the end of the CDR3; the missing end is completed from the germline J gene. This same CDR3 is encoded by further DNA sequences in the sample. The rearrangement joins TRBV20-1 to TRBJ1-5, with no clear D. V dropped 0 bases and J dropped 5 bases, with 8 bases sitting between them. Germline V gene sequence: CDR1 DFQATT, CDR2 SNEGSKA (reference sequence). The CDR3 is made up of 13 amino acids. Incomplete CDR3 DNA: TGCAGTGCTAGAGATCGCGGTTATCAGCCC. It codes for CSARDRGYQP. The entire CDR3 reads CSARDRGYQPQHF.

About this clone: The read finishes 3 residues shy of the CDR3 end, and the germline J gene is used to complete it. This rearrangement joins TRBV7-9 to TRBJ2-7, with 10 bases identical to TRBD1. V dropped 6 bases and J dropped 5; count of bases not matched to a gene: 7. This CDR3 contains 14 residues. The germline V gene has CDR1 SEHNR and CDR2 FQNEAQ (reference sequence). The CDR3 DNA, read in part, is TGTGCCAGCAGTATCCGGGACAGGGGCCACGAG. Translating it yields CASSIRDRGHE. The full-length CDR3 reads as CASSIRDRGHEQYF.

Note on this clone: The read terminates 3 residues ahead of where the CDR3 ends, so the germline J gene completes it. The chain couples TRBV5-1 to TRBJ1-3; 7 bases align to TRBD1. J gave up 7 bases and V 4 bases, and 5 bases lay outside the gene matches. This CDR3 comprises 13 residues. CDR1 SGHRS and CDR2 YFSETQ come from the germline V gene. CDR3 sequence reads: CASSTEGANTIYF. CDR3 DNA (partial): TGCGCCAGCAGCACCGAGGGGGCTAACACC. Full variable domain (outside the CDR3, taken from reference TRBV5-1 and TRBJ1-3): KAGVTQTPRYLIKTRGQQVTLSCSPISGHRSVSWYQQTPGQGLQFLFEYFSETQRNKGNFPGRFSGRQFSNSRSEMNVSTLELGDSALYLCASSTEGANTIYFGEGSWLTVV.

With respect to this clone: Read sequence stops 3 residues before the CDR3 end, and the germline J gene provides the missing end. This chain links TRBV2 with TRBJ1-5, with 7 bases fitting TRBD1. CDR1 and CDR2 from the germline V gene are SNHLY and FYNNEI. V gave up 2 bases and J gave up 0 bases; unmatched junction bases: 10. The CDR3 extends over 18 amino acids. The CDR3 DNA, read in part, is TGTGCCAGCAGTGAACGGGGACAGACCCCATATAGCAATCAGCCC. Its translation is CASSERGQTPYSNQP. The whole CDR3 reads CASSERGQTPYSNQPQHF. The whole variable domain, filled in from reference TRBV2 and TRBJ1-5, reads EPEVTQTPSHQVTQMGQEVILRCVPISNHLYFYWYRQILGQKVEFLVSFYNNEISEKSEIFDDQFSVERPDGSNFTLKIRSTKLEDSAMYFCASSERGQTPYSNQPQHFGDGTRLSIL.

A word on this clone: The read ends 3 residues early relative to the CDR3; the germline J gene fills the gap. The V call is TRBV14, the J call TRBJ2-3; D is possibly TRBD2 (5 bases). The CDR3 sequence is 14 residues long. Germline loops: CDR1 SGHDN, CDR2 FVKESK. Trimming stripped 1 base from V and 8 bases from J, with 13 bases between. The DNA read from the CDR3 is TGTGCCAGCAGCCAAGGACACAGCGCGGGTACG. It is translated as CASSQGHSAGT. The entire CDR3 protein is CASSQGHSAGTQYF.

As concerns this clone: The read ends 3 residues before the CDR3 terminus; that terminus is restored from the germline J gene. The chain recombines TRBV5-1 with TRBJ1-4; the D is unclear. V lost 4 bases, J lost 6 bases, and 10 bases lay in between. The CDR3 has 13 amino acids. CDR1 is SGHRS and CDR2 is YFSETQ in the germline V gene. The CDR3 DNA, read in part, is TGCGCCAGCAGCACTCAAGAAGATGAAAAA. The encoded protein is CASSTQEDEK. The entire CDR3 protein is CASSTQEDEKLFF.

Worth noting for this clone: The CDR3 is cut off 3 residues early in the read; its end comes from the germline J gene. The rearrangement links TRBV20-1 to TRBJ2-5; the D gene is possibly TRBD2 (6 bases). The CDR3 consists of 12 residues. V was trimmed by 7 bases and J by 2 bases, leaving 11 bases between them. Germline V gene data show CDR1 as DFQATT and CDR2 as SNEGSKA (reference sequence). The DNA read from the CDR3 is TGCAGTGGGGCGGGGATTCAAGAGACC. It encodes CSGAGIQET. The whole CDR3 sequence reads CSGAGIQETQYF.

With regard to this clone: The DNA ends 3 residues before the CDR3 does, and the rest of the CDR3 is filled in from the germline J gene. The gene calls are TRBV9 and TRBJ2-1; 8 bases agree with TRBD1. Trimming removed 5 bases from V and 9 bases from J; junction bases left unmatched: 13. Germline V gene lookup returns CDR1 SGDLS and CDR2 YYNGEE. CDR3 size: 15 residues. CDR3 sequence reads: CASSGQGSRGGEQFF. CDR3 DNA, as far as it was read: TGTGCCAGCAGTGGACAGGGCTCCCGGGGCGGTGAG.

About this clone: From the germline J gene comes the end of the CDR3, since the read stops 3 residues before it. V gene TRBV15 combines with J gene TRBJ2-7; D possibly corresponds to TRBD1 (5 bases). The V end was cut by 5 bases, the J end by 3 bases, with 11 bases between. Germline V gene sequence: CDR1 LNHNV, CDR2 YYDKDF (reference sequence). The CDR3 length is 13 residues. CDR3 amino acids: CATSSWGLYEQYF. The CDR3 DNA, read in part, is TGTGCCACCAGCTCCTGGGGCCTCTACGAG.

Notes on this clone: From the germline J gene comes the end of the CDR3, since the read stops 3 residues before it. The chain recombines TRBV2 with TRBJ1-5; D is ambiguous. Germline V gene lookup returns CDR1 SNHLY and CDR2 FYNNEI. CDR3 size: 13 residues. V was shortened by 4 bases and J by 4 bases, with 8 bases between the two germline ends. The CDR3 sequence: CASSVTLNQPQHF. CDR3 DNA (partial): TGTGCCAGCAGTGTGACACTTAATCAGCCC. Using reference TRBV2 and TRBJ1-5 for the parts outside the CDR3, the full variable domain is EPEVTQTPSHQVTQMGQEVILRCVPISNHLYFYWYRQILGQKVEFLVSFYNNEISEKSEIFDDQFSVERPDGSNFTLKIRSTKLEDSAMYFCASSVTLNQPQHFGDGTRLSIL.

As concerns this clone: Sequencing ends 3 residues short of the CDR3 end; the germline J gene provides the rest. The rearrangement uses TRBV18 and TRBJ1-1; 8 nucleotides match TRBD1. The V segment lost 6 bases and the J segment 1 base; nucleotides outside the gene matches: 7. The CDR3 runs 15 residues. Germline V gives CDR1 KGHSH, CDR2 LQKENI. The CDR3 is CASSFIDRGNTEAFF. The DNA read from the CDR3 is TGTGCCAGCTCGTTTATCGACAGGGGGAACACTGAA.

As concerns this clone: The read halts 3 residues ahead of the CDR3 end, with the missing end drawn from the germline J gene. The chain couples TRBV7-9 to TRBJ1-2; a weak D match, TRBD1 (6 bases). Germline V gives CDR1 SEHNR, CDR2 FQNEAQ (reference sequence). Deletions cut 1 base from V and 6 bases from J, with 12 bases between. The CDR3 contains 14 residues. The CDR3 sequence is CASSLGNRAHGYTF. The DNA read from the CDR3 is TGTGCCAGCAGCTTAGGGAACAGGGCTCATGGC. Using reference TRBV7-9 and TRBJ1-2 for the parts outside the CDR3, the full variable domain is DTGVSQNPRHKITKRGQNVTFRCDPISEHNRLYWYRQTLGQGPEFLTYFQNEAQLEKSRLLSDRFSAERPKGSFSTLEIQRTEQGDSAMYLCASSLGNRAHGYTFGSGTRLTVV.

As to this clone: Read coverage stops 3 residues before the CDR3 terminus; the germline J gene supplies the remainder. The chain uses TRBV24-1 and TRBJ1-3; D unclear. In germline, CDR1 is KGHDR, CDR2 SFDVKD. The CDR3 totals 15 residues. The DNA read from the CDR3 is TGTGCCACCAGTGATTACGGTCTAATTGACTCTCGG. It codes for CATSDYGLIDSR. The whole CDR3 protein reads CATSDYGLIDSRIYF.